The rows below give T cell receptor beta chains drawn from one sample of a study of T-cell reconstitution after alpha-beta-depleted transplantation in children. MiXCR, applied by TCRdb to the PCR reads, yields one record per CDR3 protein. Of some 340,000 distinct CDR3 sequences in the sample, over 9% were seen once. Material: PBMCs from the stem cell graft donor, obtained from the stem cell graft. These receptors were collected from a human donor who donated a stem cell graft to a child with acute lymphoblastic leukemia. Both conserved end residues are part of each CDR3. The D gene is left open where the match is weak. Size values are once, few and many counts, or a class for expanded clones, and some rows have none.

J gene	clone size	D gene	V gene	CDR3 protein	CDR3 DNA
TRBJ2-2	few	-	TRBV4-1	CASSQGDPIGELFF	TGCGCCAGCAGCCAAGGAGACCCCATCGGGGAGCTGTTTTTT
TRBJ2-3	many	TRBD2	TRBV3-1	CASSQELAGGPPHPDTQYF	TGTGCCAGCAGCCAAGAACTAGCGGGAGGACCCCCCCATCCAGATACGCAGTATTTT
TRBJ2-7	-	-	TRBV4-1	CASSQGPGTSYEQYF	TGCGCCAGCAGCCAAGGTCCCGGGACGTCCTACGAGCAGTACTTC
TRBJ2-7	few	-	TRBV12-3/TRBV12-4	CASSSGGPHEQYF	TGTGCCAGCAGTTCCGGGGGCCCCCACGAGCAGTACTTC
TRBJ2-7	-	TRBD1	TRBV19	CASGRGQGYYEQYF	TGTGCCAGTGGTAGAGGACAGGGTTACTACGAGCAGTACTTC
TRBJ2-7	few	TRBD2	TRBV5-1	CASSPRTSGSLVHEQYF	TGCGCCAGCAGCCCTAGGACTAGCGGGAGTCTCGTCCACGAGCAGTACTTC
TRBJ2-3	-	-	TRBV10-3	CAISEPNLAGPNADTQYF	TGTGCCATCAGTGAGCCGAATCTTGCCGGCCCAAACGCAGATACGCAGTATTTT
TRBJ2-2	-	-	TRBV7-2	CASSALEAGELFF	TGTGCCAGCAGCGCATTAGAGGCCGGGGAGCTGTTTTTT
TRBJ1-5	few	-	TRBV6-2/TRBV6-3	CASSYYLRGASLYSNQPQHF	TGTGCCAGCAGTTACTATTTGCGAGGGGCGTCCCTATATAGCAATCAGCCCCAGCATTTT
TRBJ1-5	many	-	TRBV9	CASSSRGGAGQPQHF	TGTGCCAGCAGCTCAAGGGGGGGGGCCGGACAGCCCCAGCATTTT
TRBJ2-3	-	-	TRBV5-1	CASSLVETSTDTQYF	TGCGCCAGCAGCTTGGTGGAGACTAGCACAGATACGCAGTATTTT
TRBJ2-2	few	-	TRBV5-1	CASSLNRASNTGELFF	TGCGCCAGCAGCTTGAACAGGGCCTCGAACACCGGGGAGCTGTTTTTT
TRBJ1-1	-	-	TRBV5-1	CAGKSGRGTEAFF	TGCGCCGGCAAAAGCGGGAGAGGCACTGAAGCTTTCTTT
TRBJ2-3	-	-	TRBV20-1	CSASGDNLADTQYF	TGCAGTGCTAGTGGCGACAACCTAGCAGATACGCAGTATTTT
TRBJ2-3	many	-	TRBV7-3	CASSSGRADTQYF	TGTGCCAGCAGCTCGGGCCGGGCGGATACGCAGTATTTT
TRBJ2-3	few	-	TRBV7-9	CASSLQATDTQYF	TGTGCCAGCAGCTTACAAGCGACAGATACGCAGTATTTT
TRBJ2-3	few	TRBD2	TRBV12-3/TRBV12-4	CASSFRRGGTDTQYF	TGTGCCAGCAGTTTTCGACGGGGGGGCACAGATACGCAGTATTTT
TRBJ2-7	many	-	TRBV29-1	CSARTAPYEQYF	TGCAGCGCTCGAACTGCCCCCTACGAGCAGTACTTC
TRBJ2-1	-	TRBD2	TRBV30	CAWSRATSGANEQFF	TGTGCCTGGAGCAGGGCTACTAGCGGGGCCAATGAGCAGTTCTTC
TRBJ1-3	few	-	TRBV12-3/TRBV12-4	CASSLEDSHSGNTIYF	TGTGCCAGCAGTTTAGAGGACAGCCACTCTGGAAACACCATATATTTT
TRBJ1-1	few	TRBD1	TRBV10-3	CAISGGIGTGYTEAFF	TGTGCCATCAGCGGAGGGATCGGGACAGGATACACTGAAGCTTTCTTT
TRBJ2-7	many	-	TRBV20-1	CSALPEGTQYF	TGCAGTGCCCTCCCTGAGGGTACGCAGTACTTC
TRBJ2-3	-	TRBD2	TRBV6-2/TRBV6-3	CASSYISGRARDTQYF	TGTGCCAGCAGTTACATTAGCGGGAGGGCCCGAGATACGCAGTATTTT
TRBJ2-1	-	TRBD2	TRBV4-3	CASSQDAGLAGAGEQFF	TGCGCCAGCAGCCAAGACGCGGGACTAGCGGGAGCAGGTGAGCAGTTCTTC
TRBJ1-1	-	-	TRBV12-3/TRBV12-4	CASSRRGRSEAFF	TGTGCCAGCAGTCGGAGGGGCAGGTCTGAAGCTTTCTTT
TRBJ1-1	few	-	TRBV20-1	CSASVAFARGGTEAFF	TGCAGTGCTAGTGTTGCTTTCGCTCGGGGAGGCACTGAAGCTTTCTTT
TRBJ2-1	many	-	TRBV7-2	CASSFTRHEQFF	TGTGCCAGCAGCTTTACTAGACATGAGCAGTTCTTC
TRBJ2-7	few	-	TRBV7-9	CASSRQDANEQYF	TGTGCCAGCTCTCGACAGGACGCCAACGAGCAGTACTTC
TRBJ1-6	few	TRBD1	TRBV7-3	CASSLRQGMDSPLHF	TGTGCCAGCAGCTTACGACAGGGGATGGATTCACCCCTCCACTTT
TRBJ2-4	-	-	TRBV20-1	CSARDRRNIQYF	TGCAGTGCTAGAGATCGCAGAAACATTCAGTACTTC
TRBJ2-2	-	TRBD1	TRBV7-3	CASSLLGPQGYTGELFF	TGTGCCAGCAGCTTACTTGGGCCACAGGGGTACACCGGGGAGCTGTTTTTT
TRBJ2-2	-	-	TRBV4-3	CASSQTAYWYTGELFF	TGCGCCAGCAGCCAAACAGCCTACTGGTACACCGGGGAGCTGTTTTTT
TRBJ2-1	many	TRBD2	TRBV9	CASSVGTGRLAGADEQFF	TGTGCCAGCAGCGTAGGAACGGGGAGACTAGCGGGAGCGGATGAGCAGTTCTTC
TRBJ2-1	few	-	TRBV20-1	CSARKDHNEQFF	TGCAGTGCTAGGAAGGACCACAATGAGCAGTTCTTC
TRBJ2-7	few	TRBD2	TRBV6-5	CASSLREGLAHEQYF	TGTGCCAGCAGTTTGCGGGAGGGCCTTGCCCACGAGCAGTACTTC
TRBJ1-5	few	-	TRBV28	CASGRDQPQHF	TGTGCCAGCGGAAGAGATCAGCCCCAGCATTTT
TRBJ2-7	many	TRBD2	TRBV5-1	CASSLAGLAADEQYF	TGCGCCAGCAGCTTGGCGGGACTAGCGGCAGACGAGCAGTACTTC
TRBJ1-5	-	TRBD1	TRBV7-3	CASSLTTAGGWYQPQHF	TGTGCCAGCAGCTTAACGACGGCAGGGGGATGGTATCAGCCCCAGCATTTT
TRBJ2-2	few	-	TRBV12-3/TRBV12-4	CASSPLPGTGELFF	TGTGCCAGCAGTCCCCTCCCGGGGACCGGGGAGCTGTTTTTT
TRBJ2-1	few	-	TRBV29-1	CSRKSGNEQFF	TGCAGCCGTAAATCGGGGAATGAGCAGTTCTTC
TRBJ2-1	many	-	TRBV5-1	CASSDRLEATYNEQFF	TGCGCCAGCAGCGATCGACTAGAAGCCACCTACAATGAGCAGTTCTTC